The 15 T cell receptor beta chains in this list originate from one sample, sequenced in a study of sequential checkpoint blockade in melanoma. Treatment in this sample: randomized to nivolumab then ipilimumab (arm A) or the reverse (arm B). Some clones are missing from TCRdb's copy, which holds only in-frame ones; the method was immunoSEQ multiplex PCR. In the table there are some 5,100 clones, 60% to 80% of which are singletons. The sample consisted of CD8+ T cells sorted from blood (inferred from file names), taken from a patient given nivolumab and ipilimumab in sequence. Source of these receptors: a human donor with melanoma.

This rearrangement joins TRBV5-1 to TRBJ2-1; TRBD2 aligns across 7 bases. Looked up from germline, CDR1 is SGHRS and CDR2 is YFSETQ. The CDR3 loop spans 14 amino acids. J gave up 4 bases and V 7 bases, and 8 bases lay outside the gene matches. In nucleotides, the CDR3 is TGCGCCAGCGCAACCGGACTAGGTTACAATGAGCAGTTCTTC. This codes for CASATGLGYNEQFF.

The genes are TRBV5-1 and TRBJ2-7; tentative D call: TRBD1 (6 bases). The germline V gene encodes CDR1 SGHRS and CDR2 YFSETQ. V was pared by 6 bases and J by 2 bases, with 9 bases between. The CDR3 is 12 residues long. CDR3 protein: CASKDSTYEQYF. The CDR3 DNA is TGCGCCAGCAAGGACAGCACCTACGAGCAGTACTTC.

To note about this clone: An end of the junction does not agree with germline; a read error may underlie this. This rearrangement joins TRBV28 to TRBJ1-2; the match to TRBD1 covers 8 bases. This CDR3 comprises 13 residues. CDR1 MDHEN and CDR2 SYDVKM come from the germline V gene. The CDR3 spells CASSVGQGHGYAF. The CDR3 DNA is TGTGCCAGCAGCGTTGGACAGGGACATGGCTACGCCTTC.

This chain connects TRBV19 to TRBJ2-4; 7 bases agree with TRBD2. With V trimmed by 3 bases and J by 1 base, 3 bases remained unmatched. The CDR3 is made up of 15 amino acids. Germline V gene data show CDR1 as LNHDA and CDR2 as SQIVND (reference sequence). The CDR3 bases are TGTGCCAGTAGTATTAAGGGAGGGGCCAAAAACATTCAGTACTTC. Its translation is CASSIKGGAKNIQYF.

Written as DNA, the CDR3 is TGTGCCATCAGTGAGTCCGGAGGGCGTCGGGAGCTGTTTTTT. It specifies CAISESGGRRELFF. This sequence joins TRBV10-3 and TRBJ2-2; maybe TRBD2 (6 bases). V gave up 0 bases and J gave up 9 bases, with 11 bases separating them. The length of the CDR3 is 14 residues. CDR1 and CDR2 (germline): ENHRY, SYGVKD.

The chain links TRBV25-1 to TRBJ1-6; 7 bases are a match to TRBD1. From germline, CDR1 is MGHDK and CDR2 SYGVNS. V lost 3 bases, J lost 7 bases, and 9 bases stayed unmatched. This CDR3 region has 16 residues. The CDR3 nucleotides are TGTGCCAGCAGTGATTATGATCCGGGACAGAATTCACCCCTCCACTTT. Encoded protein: CASSDYDPGQNSPLHF.

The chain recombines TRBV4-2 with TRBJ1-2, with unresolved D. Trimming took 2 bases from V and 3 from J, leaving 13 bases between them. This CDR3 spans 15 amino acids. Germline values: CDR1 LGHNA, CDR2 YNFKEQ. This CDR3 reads CASSQSLDGDYGYTF. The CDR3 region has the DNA TGTGCCAGCAGCCAAAGCCTAGACGGGGACTATGGCTACACCTTC.

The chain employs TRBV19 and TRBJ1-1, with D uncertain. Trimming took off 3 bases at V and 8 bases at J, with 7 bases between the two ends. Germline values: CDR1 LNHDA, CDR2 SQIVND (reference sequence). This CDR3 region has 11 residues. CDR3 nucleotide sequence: TGTGCCAGTAGTATTGGGCTGGAAGCTTTCTTT. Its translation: CASSIGLEAFF.

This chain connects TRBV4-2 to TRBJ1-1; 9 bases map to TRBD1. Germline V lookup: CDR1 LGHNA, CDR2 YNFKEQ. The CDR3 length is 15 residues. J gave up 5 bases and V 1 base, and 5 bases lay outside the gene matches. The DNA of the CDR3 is TGTGCCAGCAGCCAAGTACTGGGGACAGGGACTGAAGCTTTCTTT. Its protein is CASSQVLGTGTEAFF.

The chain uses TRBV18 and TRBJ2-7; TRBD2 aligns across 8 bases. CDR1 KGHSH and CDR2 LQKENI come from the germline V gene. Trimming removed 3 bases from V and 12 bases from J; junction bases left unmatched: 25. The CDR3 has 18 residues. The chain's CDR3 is CASSPRLTREGLKLWRYF. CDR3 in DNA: TGTGCCAGCTCACCGCGACTCACCCGGGAGGGACTAAAGCTTTGGCGGTACTTC.

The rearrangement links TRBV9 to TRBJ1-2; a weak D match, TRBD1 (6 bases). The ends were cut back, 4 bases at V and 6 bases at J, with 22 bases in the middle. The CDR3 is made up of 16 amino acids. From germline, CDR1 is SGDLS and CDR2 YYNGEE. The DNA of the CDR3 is TGTGCCAGCAGCTCTTTTAACAGGGATCCCTCCCATGGCTACACCTTC. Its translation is CASSSFNRDPSHGYTF.

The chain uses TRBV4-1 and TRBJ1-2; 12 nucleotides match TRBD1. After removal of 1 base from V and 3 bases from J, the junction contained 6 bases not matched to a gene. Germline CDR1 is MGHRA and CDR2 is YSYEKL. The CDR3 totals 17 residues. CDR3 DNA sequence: TGCGCCAGCAGCCAAGCCGGGACAGGGGGCTGGGACTATGGCTACACCTTC. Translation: CASSQAGTGGWDYGYTF.

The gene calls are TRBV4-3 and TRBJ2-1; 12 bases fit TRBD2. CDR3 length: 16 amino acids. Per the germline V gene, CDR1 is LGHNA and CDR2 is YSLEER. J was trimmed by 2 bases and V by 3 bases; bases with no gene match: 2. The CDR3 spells CASSQRLAGAYNEQFF. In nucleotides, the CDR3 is TGCGCCAGCAGCCAGAGACTAGCGGGGGCCTACAATGAGCAGTTCTTC.

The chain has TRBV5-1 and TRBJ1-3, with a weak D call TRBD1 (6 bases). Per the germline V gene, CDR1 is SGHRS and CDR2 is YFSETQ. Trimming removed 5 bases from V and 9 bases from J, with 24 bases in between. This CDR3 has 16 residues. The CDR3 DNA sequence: TGCGCCAGCAGGTCCTCTTTAGGGACACATTTAGGCACCATATATTTT. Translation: CASRSSLGTHLGTIYF.

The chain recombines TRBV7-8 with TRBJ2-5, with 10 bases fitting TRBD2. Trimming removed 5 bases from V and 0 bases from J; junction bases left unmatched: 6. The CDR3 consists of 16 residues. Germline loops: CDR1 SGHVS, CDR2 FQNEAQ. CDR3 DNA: TGTGCCAGCAGCCCATGGCTAGCGGGGGACCAAGAGACCCAGTACTTC. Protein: CASSPWLAGDQETQYF.